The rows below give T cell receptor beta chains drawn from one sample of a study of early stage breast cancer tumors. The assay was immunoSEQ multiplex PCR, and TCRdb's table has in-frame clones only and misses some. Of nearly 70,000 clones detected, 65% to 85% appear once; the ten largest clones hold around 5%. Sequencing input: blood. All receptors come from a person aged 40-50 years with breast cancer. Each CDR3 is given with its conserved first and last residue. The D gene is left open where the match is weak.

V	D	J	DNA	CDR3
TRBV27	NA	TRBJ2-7	TGTGCCAGCAGTCCCCCGCCAGGGGGGTACGAGCAGTACTTC	CASSPPPGGYEQYF
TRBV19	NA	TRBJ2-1	TGTGCCAGTAGTAGGCAGGGGAGCTCCTACAATGAGCAGTTCTTC	CASSRQGSSYNEQFF
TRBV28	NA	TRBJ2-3	TGTGCCAGCAGTCCTACTAGCATTAATACGCAGTATTTT	CASSPTSINTQYF
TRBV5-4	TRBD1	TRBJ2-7	TGTGCCAGCAGCTTGGGGGACAGCTGGGAGCAGTACTTC	CASSLGDSWEQYF
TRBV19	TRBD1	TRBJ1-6	TGTGCCAGTAAACAGGGGGCGTCCGATTCACCCCTCCACTTT	CASKQGASDSPLHF
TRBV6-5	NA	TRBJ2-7	TGTGCCAGCAGTTACGGGGACGGAGGAATCTACGAGCAGTACTTC	CASSYGDGGIYEQYF
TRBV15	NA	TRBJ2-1	TGTGCCACCAGCAGAGATAGAGGGAATGAGCAGTTCTTC	CATSRDRGNEQFF
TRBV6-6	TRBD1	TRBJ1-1	TGTGCCAGCAGTTACGGAGGGGGCGTTGAAGCTTTCTTT	CASSYGGGVEAFF
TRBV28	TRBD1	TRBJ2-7	TGTGCCAGCAGTCTGATACAGGGGGTGCAGTACTTC	CASSLIQGVQYF
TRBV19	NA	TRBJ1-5	TGTGCCAGTAGTATAGATCTTACATACGCTAATCAGCCCCAGCATTTT	CASSIDLTYANQPQHF
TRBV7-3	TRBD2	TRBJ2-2	TGTGCCAGCAGCTCAGGACTAGGAGACACCGGGGAGCTGTTTTTT	CASSSGLGDTGELFF
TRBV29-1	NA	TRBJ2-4	TGCAGCGCTATGAGATGGGGTGGCGACATTCAGTACTTC	CSAMRWGGDIQYF
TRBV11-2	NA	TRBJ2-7	TGTGCCAGCAGCCATCAGGGCTACGAGCAGTACTTC	CASSHQGYEQYF
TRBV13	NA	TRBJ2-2	TGTGCCAGCAGCTTAACGGGCCGGACGAACACCGGGGAGCTGTTTTTT	CASSLTGRTNTGELFF
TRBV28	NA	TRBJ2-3	TGTGCCAGCAAAGAGGCTAGCGTCACAGATACGCAGTATTTT	CASKEASVTDTQYF